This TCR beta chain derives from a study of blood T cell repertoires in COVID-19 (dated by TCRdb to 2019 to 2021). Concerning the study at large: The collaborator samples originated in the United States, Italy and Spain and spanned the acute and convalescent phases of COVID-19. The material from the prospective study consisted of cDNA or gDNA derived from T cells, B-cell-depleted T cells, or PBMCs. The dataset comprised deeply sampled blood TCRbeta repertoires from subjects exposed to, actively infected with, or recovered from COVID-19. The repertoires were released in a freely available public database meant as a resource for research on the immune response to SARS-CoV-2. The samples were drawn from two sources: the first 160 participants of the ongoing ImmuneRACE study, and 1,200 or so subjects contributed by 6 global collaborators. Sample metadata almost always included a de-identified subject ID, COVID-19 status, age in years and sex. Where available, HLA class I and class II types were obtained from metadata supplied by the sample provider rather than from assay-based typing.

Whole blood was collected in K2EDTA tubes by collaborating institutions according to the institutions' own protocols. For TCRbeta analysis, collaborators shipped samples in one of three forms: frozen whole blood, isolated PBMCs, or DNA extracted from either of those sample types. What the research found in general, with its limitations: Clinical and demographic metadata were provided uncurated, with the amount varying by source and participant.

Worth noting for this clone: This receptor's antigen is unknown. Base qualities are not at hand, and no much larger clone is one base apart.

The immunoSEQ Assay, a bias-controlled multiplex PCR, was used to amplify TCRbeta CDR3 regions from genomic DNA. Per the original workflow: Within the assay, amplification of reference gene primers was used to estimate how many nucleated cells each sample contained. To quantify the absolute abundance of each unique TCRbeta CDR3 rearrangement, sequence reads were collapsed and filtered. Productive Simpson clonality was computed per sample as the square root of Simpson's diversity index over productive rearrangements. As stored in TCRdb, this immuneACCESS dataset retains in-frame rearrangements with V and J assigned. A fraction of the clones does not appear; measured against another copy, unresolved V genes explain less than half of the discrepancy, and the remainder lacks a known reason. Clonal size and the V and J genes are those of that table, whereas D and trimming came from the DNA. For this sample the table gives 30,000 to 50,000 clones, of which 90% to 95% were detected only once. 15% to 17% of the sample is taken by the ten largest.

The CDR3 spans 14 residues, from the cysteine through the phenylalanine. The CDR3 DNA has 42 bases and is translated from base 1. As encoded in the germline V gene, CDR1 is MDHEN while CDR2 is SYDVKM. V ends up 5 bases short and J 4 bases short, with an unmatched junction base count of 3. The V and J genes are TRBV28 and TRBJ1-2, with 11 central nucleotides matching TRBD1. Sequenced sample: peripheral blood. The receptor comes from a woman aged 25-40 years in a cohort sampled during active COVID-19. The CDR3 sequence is CASSAGTGGYGYTF. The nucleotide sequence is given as TGTGCCAGCAGTGCCGGGACAGGGGGCTATGGCTACACCTTC.